The text below deals with one TCR beta chain. As yet, its antigen is unknown. CDR1 and CDR2 (germline): MRHNA, SNTAGT. The V and J ends lost 5 bases and 0 bases, in that order; junction bases with no gene match: 4. CDR3 length equals 16 residues. These data originate in a study of cytomegalovirus exposure and HLA in healthy donors. Study observations and caveats: In an earlier analysis, about 90% or about 30%: the productive usage of most TCR beta V segments. Both high specificity and high sensitivity reportedly marked the classifier's diagnosis of cytomegalovirus status.

Researchers ran the PCR with 60 Vbeta and 13 Jbeta primers. The repertoire was sequenced with immunoSEQ multiplex PCR; TCRdb's copy has only in-frame clones and lacks some. The sample shows 60,000 to 70,000 clones, roughly 73% of them seen only once. Input material: PBMCs. The chain has TRBV6-4 and TRBJ2-1; 10 bases are shared with TRBD2. This TCR came from a man in his forties in good health and CMV-seronegative. The CDR3 DNA follows: TGTGCCAGCAGTTACAAGCGGGAGGGCTCCTACAATGAGCAGTTCTTC. It codes for CASSYKREGSYNEQFF.